Listed here are 24 T cell receptor beta chains from one sample, sequenced in a study of siplizumab effects on memory and regulatory T cells. Some clones are missing from TCRdb's copy, which holds only in-frame ones; the method was immunoSEQ multiplex PCR. The sample lists about 110,000 clones, roughly 91% occurring once. Sequenced material: CD4+ T cells sorted from blood. The receptors were sampled from a human donor in good health.

The chain employs TRBV6-5 and TRBJ1-6; 8 positions match TRBD1. V trimming: 1 base; J trimming: 9 bases; junction bases outside the gene matches: 8. CDR1 and CDR2 from the germline V gene are MNHEY and SVGAGI. The CDR3 is 16 amino acids. This CDR3 is CASSYFGQGKSSPLHF. CDR3 DNA: TGTGCCAGCAGTTACTTCGGACAGGGAAAGAGTTCACCCCTCCACTTT.

V gene TRBV7-9 combines with J gene TRBJ2-1; possible D gene TRBD2, 5 bases. The CDR3 covers 17 residues. Deletions cut 0 bases from V and 6 bases from J, with 18 bases between. Germline V gene data show CDR1 as SEHNR and CDR2 as FQNEAQ (reference sequence). The chain's CDR3 is CASSLAASGKGGNEQFF. The CDR3 DNA sequence: TGTGCCAGCAGCTTAGCGGCTTCGGGGAAGGGTGGCAATGAGCAGTTCTTC.

The V gene is TRBV27, the J gene TRBJ2-5; 8 bases map to TRBD2. V shed 6 bases, J shed 5 bases, and the junction held 11 bases outside the gene matches. This CDR3 region has 15 residues. Germline V CDR1 and CDR2: MNHEY, SMNVEV (reference sequence). CDR3 sequence: CASSTGLEGWETQYF. The CDR3 bases are TGTGCCAGCAGCACGGGACTAGAGGGATGGGAGACCCAGTACTTC.

The chain carries TRBV4-1 and TRBJ2-3; perhaps TRBD2 as D (5 bases). The CDR3 runs to 14 residues. Per germline, CDR1 MGHRA and CDR2 YSYEKL. Trimming stripped 0 bases from V and 7 bases from J, with 11 bases between. CDR3 in DNA: TGCGCCAGCAGCCAAGATGGGAGTGGTAATACGCAGTATTTT. This encodes CASSQDGSGNTQYF.

The V call is TRBV10-3, the J call TRBJ2-3, with D perhaps matching TRBD1 (5 bases). This CDR3 contains 14 residues. With 6 bases removed from V and 0 bases from J, the gap between germline ends came to 10 bases. Looked up from germline, CDR1 is ENHRY and CDR2 is SYGVKD. CDR3 sequence (DNA): TGTGCCATCAGCCAGGGTGGGAGCACAGATACGCAGTATTTT. This sequence encodes CAISQGGSTDTQYF.

This sequence joins TRBV7-9 and TRBJ2-5; no reliable D call. The CDR3 spans 13 residues. The germline gives CDR1 SEHNR, CDR2 FQNEAQ (reference sequence). With 7 bases removed from V and 0 bases from J, the gap between germline ends came to 9 bases. CDR3 sequence: CASNEPNQETQYF. CDR3 sequence (DNA): TGTGCCAGCAACGAACCAAACCAAGAGACCCAGTACTTC.

This clone has just one count. This chain uses TRBV6-9 with TRBJ1-2; D perhaps matches TRBD1 (5 bases). The germline V gene encodes CDR1 MNHGY and CDR2 SVAAGI. The CDR3 is made up of 13 amino acids. Trimming stripped 3 bases from V and 7 bases from J, with 12 bases between. The CDR3 bases are TGTGCCAGCAGTTACCCCCAGGGCCGTGGCTACACCTTC. Its protein is CASSYPQGRGYTF.

The chain couples TRBV4-2 to TRBJ1-3; unclear D gene. CDR3 length: 14 amino acids. The germline V gene has CDR1 LGHNA and CDR2 YNFKEQ. V lost 4 bases, J lost 7 bases, and 14 bases lay in between. The CDR3 region has the DNA TGTGCCAGCAGCCTCCTGTCCAAGGAGAACACCATATATTTT. It yields the protein CASSLLSKENTIYF.

This chain links TRBV15 with TRBJ1-1; D remains ambiguous. The germline V gene encodes CDR1 LNHNV and CDR2 YYDKDF (reference sequence). The CDR3 has 13 residues. Deletions cut 1 base from V and 6 bases from J, with 9 bases between. CDR3 residues: CATSRVVLSEAFF. CDR3 DNA sequence: TGTGCCACCAGCAGAGTGGTTTTATCTGAAGCTTTCTTT.

This clone has only a few counts. This chain joins TRBV30 and TRBJ2-3; 8 bases fit TRBD2. Germline CDR1 and CDR2: GTSNPN and SVGIG (reference sequence). J gave up 2 bases and V 3 bases, and 7 bases lay outside the gene matches. This CDR3 has 15 residues. The CDR3 nucleotides are TGTGCCTGGAGCCGACTAGCGCACCACACAGATACGCAGTATTTT. Translation gives CAWSRLAHHTDTQYF.

V gene TRBV5-5 combines with J gene TRBJ1-5; 7 positions match TRBD1. Unmatched junction bases numbered 7, after V lost 0 bases and J lost 4 bases. Germline V lookup: CDR1 SGHKS, CDR2 YYEKEE (reference sequence). The CDR3 has 16 amino acids. In nucleotides, the CDR3 is TGTGCCAGCAGCTTGGAGGTGACAGGGTGGAATCAGCCCCAGCATTTT. Protein product: CASSLEVTGWNQPQHF.

DNA for the CDR3: TGTGCCAGCAGCCAAGATCATGGTACTGAAGCTTTCTTT. Translated: CASSQDHGTEAFF. The chain is built from TRBV14 and TRBJ1-1, with D hard to call. Per the germline V gene, CDR1 is SGHDN and CDR2 is FVKESK. This CDR3 comprises 13 residues. Between the trimmed V and J ends, which lost 0 bases and 5 bases, there was a span of 7 bases.

V gene TRBV25-1 combines with J gene TRBJ2-7; 12 nucleotides line up with TRBD1. With V trimmed by 6 bases and J by 5 bases, 11 bases remained unmatched. The germline V gene encodes CDR1 MGHDK and CDR2 SYGVNS. The CDR3 runs 16 residues. The CDR3 here is CASSRLGTGGVNEQYF. The DNA of the CDR3 is TGTGCCAGCAGCCGCCTCGGGACAGGGGGCGTTAACGAGCAGTACTTC.

The chain joins TRBV6-5 to TRBJ2-2; 8 nucleotides match TRBD1. Trimming removed 6 bases from V and 5 bases from J; junction bases left unmatched: 2. Germline V lookup: CDR1 MNHEY, CDR2 SVGAGI. This CDR3 contains 13 residues. CDR3 amino acids: CASRRQGTGELFF. CDR3 in DNA: TGTGCCAGCAGACGACAGGGGACCGGGGAGCTGTTTTTT.

This sequence joins TRBV5-8 and TRBJ1-3; no definite D call. Per germline, CDR1 SGHTS and CDR2 YDEGEE. The CDR3 sequence is 16 residues long. V gave up 2 bases and J gave up 1 base, with 13 bases separating them. The chain's CDR3 is CASSLMGHNSGNTIYF. The CDR3 nucleotides are TGTGCCAGCAGCTTAATGGGTCATAATTCTGGAAACACCATATATTTT.

This rearrangement joins TRBV14 to TRBJ1-1; D is undetermined. Germline-derived CDR1 and CDR2 are SGHDN and FVKESK. V dropped 2 bases and J dropped 0 bases, with 10 bases sitting between them. The length of the CDR3 is 15 residues. This CDR3 is CASSQFGLLNTEAFF. Here the CDR3 DNA reads TGTGCCAGCAGCCAATTCGGGTTACTGAACACTGAAGCTTTCTTT.

This chain joins TRBV19 and TRBJ2-1; D not resolved. The CDR3 runs 13 residues. Trimming removed 7 bases at V and 12 bases at J, with 19 bases between. The germline V gene has CDR1 LNHDA and CDR2 SQIVND (reference sequence). CDR3 coding DNA: TGTGCCAGTACTAACTTCTCCAGGCAACGGCAGTTCTTC. It codes for CASTNFSRQRQFF. The whole variable domain, remainder taken from reference TRBV19 and TRBJ2-1, is DGGITQSPKYLFRKEGQNVTLSCEQNLNHDAMYWYRQDPGQGLRLIYYSQIVNDFQKGDIAEGYSVSREKKESFPLTVTSAQKNPTAFYLCASTNFSRQRQFFGPGTRLTVL.

The chain is built from TRBV6-4 and TRBJ1-1, with D possibly TRBD1 on 5 matching bases. The CDR3 consists of 13 residues. Trimming took 2 bases from V and 4 from J, leaving 8 bases between them. In germline, CDR1 is MRHNA, CDR2 SNTAGT. DNA of the CDR3: TGTGCCAGCAGTGACGCTGGGGGCACTGAAGCTTTCTTT. Translated: CASSDAGGTEAFF.

The rearrangement joins TRBV5-1 to TRBJ1-1; D is possibly TRBD1 (5 bases). Trimming removed 0 bases from V and 4 bases from J, with 7 bases in between. The CDR3 covers 13 residues. Germline CDR1 SGHRS, CDR2 YFSETQ. For the CDR3, the DNA is TGCGCCAGCAGCTTGGGACAGAGCACTGAAGCTTTCTTT. This translates into CASSLGQSTEAFF.

V is TRBV30 and J is TRBJ1-3; unclear D gene. V was clipped by 0 bases and J by 0 bases, with 12 bases between them. Germline V gives CDR1 GTSNPN, CDR2 SVGIG (reference sequence). The CDR3 consists of 16 residues. The CDR3 sequence: CAWSVHPRSSGNTIYF. DNA of the CDR3: TGTGCCTGGAGTGTCCATCCCCGGAGCTCTGGAAACACCATATATTTT.

This clone was seen once. The V gene is TRBV19, the J gene TRBJ2-1, with a weak D call TRBD2 (6 bases). Per the germline V gene, CDR1 is LNHDA and CDR2 is SQIVND (reference sequence). V was clipped by 5 bases and J by 7 bases, with 15 bases between them. This CDR3 contains 14 residues. The CDR3 loop reads CASSHGRGVNEQFF. Here the CDR3 DNA reads TGTGCCAGTAGTCACGGGCGCGGGGTAAATGAGCAGTTCTTC. Using reference TRBV19 and TRBJ2-1 for the parts outside the CDR3, the full variable domain is DGGITQSPKYLFRKEGQNVTLSCEQNLNHDAMYWYRQDPGQGLRLIYYSQIVNDFQKGDIAEGYSVSREKKESFPLTVTSAQKNPTAFYLCASSHGRGVNEQFFGPGTRLTVL.

In DNA, the CDR3 is TGTGCCAGCTCACTGCAGGAGAGTGGAAACACCATATATTTT. It is translated as CASSLQESGNTIYF. The V call is TRBV18, the J call TRBJ1-3; no clear D gene. The CDR3 covers 14 residues. Trimming stripped 4 bases from V and 3 bases from J, with 10 bases between. Germline lookup yields CDR1 KGHSH and CDR2 LQKENI.

CDR3 sequence (DNA): TGTGCCAGCAGCGCCAAGAACACCGGGGAGCTGTTTTTT. It yields the protein CASSAKNTGELFF. This sequence joins TRBV9 and TRBJ2-2; no firm D call. The CDR3 spans 13 residues. Trimming pared 3 bases from V and 1 base from J, leaving 4 bases between. The germline CDR1 and CDR2 sequences are SGDLS and YYNGEE.

This chain connects TRBV6-5 to TRBJ1-2, with D maybe TRBD1 (5 bases). The CDR3 sequence is 15 residues long. Trimming stripped 2 bases from V and 0 bases from J, with 10 bases between. CDR1 and CDR2 (germline): MNHEY, SVGAGI. CDR3 nucleotide sequence: TGTGCCAGCAGTTACCGGCAGGGCGCTAACTATGGCTACACCTTC. This translates into CASSYRQGANYGYTF.